This T cell receptor beta chain was recorded in a study of spatial heterogeneity in lung cancer. Study context: Averaged across combinations, each unique TCR and UMI pairing appeared more than ten times in raw reads, which were uncorrected.

This CDR3 is 15 amino acids long. CDR1 and CDR2 (germline): MNHEY, SMNVEV (reference sequence). Time point: sample taken at primary tumor resection. Without sorting, whole RNA was sequenced from tumor, nontumor lung or frozen PBMC. Patients with untreated early-stage non-small cell lung cancer, numbering some 72, were the donors. This clonotype was detected a few times. Its target is not known. An end of the junction does not agree with germline; a read error may underlie this. Study-level findings and limits: Among blood samples, ubiquitous expanded tumor TCRs appeared more at resection than at follow-up.

Single TCR cDNA molecules each had their own unique molecular identifier. TCRdb processed the 5' RACE reads anew with MiXCR; each CDR3 protein has one entry. The sample holds 20,000 to 25,000 distinct CDR3 sequences, just over 4.5% seen once. The sequenced sample was PBMCs, obtained at surgery. J is TRBJ2-7 and V is TRBV27, with 8 bases matching TRBD1. This TCR derives from a male donor with early-stage non-small cell lung cancer. In nucleotides, the CDR3 is TGTGCCAGCAGTATATCCGGGACAGGAGTTCACGAGCAGTACTTC. As protein: CASSISGTGVHEQYF.